These T cell receptor beta chains were read from a single sample in a study of response to subunit inactivated influenza vaccine. TCRdb re-called the RT-PCR reads with MiXCR, one entry per CDR3 protein. The data hold 300,000 to 350,000 distinct CDR3 sequences, with approximately 21% observed a single time. The specimen was PBMCs from blood, collected approximately 20 months after vaccination. The receptors come from a man in his fifties or sixties who received an inactivated influenza vaccine. Each CDR3 is given with its conserved first and last residue. The order of the fields is D gene, J gene, V gene, CDR3 protein. D genes are given only for firm matches.

d_gene: .; j_gene: TRBJ1-1; v_gene: TRBV9; CDR3aa: CASSVEGEGGTEAFF
d_gene: .; j_gene: TRBJ1-5; v_gene: TRBV12-3/TRBV12-4; CDR3aa: CASIRNSGGGIRPQHF
d_gene: .; j_gene: TRBJ1-5; v_gene: TRBV5-1; CDR3aa: CASSLAGQPNQPQHF
d_gene: TRBD2; j_gene: TRBJ2-2; v_gene: TRBV5-1; CDR3aa: CASSSLAANTGELFF
d_gene: .; j_gene: TRBJ1-6; v_gene: TRBV6-1; CDR3aa: CASSDPDSYNSPLHF
d_gene: .; j_gene: TRBJ1-2; v_gene: TRBV2; CDR3aa: CASTLAVGYTF
d_gene: .; j_gene: TRBJ1-1; v_gene: TRBV7-8; CDR3aa: CASSLDRAEAFF
d_gene: .; j_gene: TRBJ2-3; v_gene: TRBV7-2; CDR3aa: CASSLPLTRTTDTQYF
d_gene: .; j_gene: TRBJ1-4; v_gene: TRBV9; CDR3aa: CASSVDIATNEKLFF
d_gene: .; j_gene: TRBJ1-5; v_gene: TRBV3-1; CDR3aa: CASSQDWGQPQHF
d_gene: .; j_gene: TRBJ1-1; v_gene: TRBV4-1; CDR3aa: CASSPWARQANTEAFF
d_gene: .; j_gene: TRBJ1-1; v_gene: TRBV4-3; CDR3aa: CASSQELGPQAFF
d_gene: TRBD2; j_gene: TRBJ2-5; v_gene: TRBV11-2; CDR3aa: CASSYRTSGGVETQYF
d_gene: .; j_gene: TRBJ2-3; v_gene: TRBV12-3/TRBV12-4; CDR3aa: CASSADETQTSTDTQYF
d_gene: .; j_gene: TRBJ1-1; v_gene: TRBV7-8; CDR3aa: CASSLSWNTEAFF
d_gene: TRBD1; j_gene: TRBJ1-4; v_gene: TRBV20-1; CDR3aa: CSARDSLNEKLFF
d_gene: TRBD2; j_gene: TRBJ2-1; v_gene: TRBV6-1; CDR3aa: CASRPGLANDEQFF
d_gene: TRBD1; j_gene: TRBJ2-1; v_gene: TRBV5-1; CDR3aa: CASSFGDRRNNEQFF
d_gene: TRBD2; j_gene: TRBJ2-5; v_gene: TRBV4-3; CDR3aa: CASSQGGGGEETQYF
d_gene: TRBD1; j_gene: TRBJ1-6; v_gene: TRBV4-2; CDR3aa: CASRHTPGQDHSPLHF
d_gene: .; j_gene: TRBJ1-3; v_gene: TRBV12-3/TRBV12-4; CDR3aa: CASSPREGLRNTIYF
d_gene: .; j_gene: TRBJ2-5; v_gene: TRBV3-1; CDR3aa: CASSGLHGSETQYF
d_gene: TRBD1; j_gene: TRBJ1-6; v_gene: TRBV20-1; CDR3aa: CSAPDRGAGNSPLHF
d_gene: .; j_gene: TRBJ1-2; v_gene: TRBV4-1; CDR3aa: CASSQPGRSNGYTF
d_gene: .; j_gene: TRBJ1-2; v_gene: TRBV7-2; CDR3aa: CASSNTDLYGYGYTF
d_gene: .; j_gene: TRBJ1-5; v_gene: TRBV6-6; CDR3aa: CASSSGFWPQHF
d_gene: .; j_gene: TRBJ2-2; v_gene: TRBV25-1; CDR3aa: CAMGPGLVCWELFF
d_gene: .; j_gene: TRBJ1-4; v_gene: TRBV15; CDR3aa: CATSFQQNEKLFF
d_gene: .; j_gene: TRBJ2-2; v_gene: TRBV28; CDR3aa: CASSLYVVGELFF
d_gene: .; j_gene: TRBJ1-5; v_gene: TRBV2; CDR3aa: CASSEGGGQPQHF
d_gene: .; j_gene: TRBJ1-2; v_gene: TRBV7-1; CDR3aa: CASSSALPGANYGYTF
d_gene: TRBD1; j_gene: TRBJ1-1; v_gene: TRBV5-1; CDR3aa: CASSGSGGNTEAFF
d_gene: .; j_gene: TRBJ1-5; v_gene: TRBV4-3; CDR3aa: CASSQGVWEPQHF
d_gene: .; j_gene: TRBJ2-1; v_gene: TRBV12-3/TRBV12-4; CDR3aa: CASSPTSSYNEQFF
d_gene: TRBD2; j_gene: TRBJ2-2; v_gene: TRBV7-2; CDR3aa: CASSRAGERSGELFF
d_gene: TRBD1; j_gene: TRBJ2-4; v_gene: TRBV20-1; CDR3aa: CSARGQTNIQYF
d_gene: TRBD1; j_gene: TRBJ1-2; v_gene: TRBV20-1; CDR3aa: CSARSSWGDRGFYGYTF
d_gene: TRBD2; j_gene: TRBJ2-3; v_gene: TRBV27; CDR3aa: CASSDTGTRPSTDTQYF
d_gene: TRBD1; j_gene: TRBJ1-1; v_gene: TRBV28; CDR3aa: CASTHRGKAFF
d_gene: .; j_gene: TRBJ1-1; v_gene: TRBV30; CDR3aa: CATPGGALKSLDTEAFF
d_gene: TRBD1; j_gene: TRBJ2-7; v_gene: TRBV28; CDR3aa: CASSPTGTGTYEQYF
d_gene: .; j_gene: TRBJ2-2; v_gene: TRBV20-1; CDR3aa: CSARDRGFGGELFF
d_gene: .; j_gene: TRBJ1-4; v_gene: TRBV12-3/TRBV12-4; CDR3aa: CASSLLAGLNEKLFF
d_gene: .; j_gene: TRBJ2-1; v_gene: TRBV12-3/TRBV12-4; CDR3aa: CASSRRQVARFQNEQFF
d_gene: .; j_gene: TRBJ1-4; v_gene: TRBV12-3/TRBV12-4; CDR3aa: CASSTGSGEKLFF
d_gene: .; j_gene: TRBJ2-5; v_gene: TRBV15; CDR3aa: CATSRDGVETQYF
d_gene: .; j_gene: TRBJ1-2; v_gene: TRBV12-3/TRBV12-4; CDR3aa: CASTAARGYYGYTF
d_gene: .; j_gene: TRBJ2-1; v_gene: TRBV6-2/TRBV6-3; CDR3aa: CASSYSRTGLWTSDYNEQFF